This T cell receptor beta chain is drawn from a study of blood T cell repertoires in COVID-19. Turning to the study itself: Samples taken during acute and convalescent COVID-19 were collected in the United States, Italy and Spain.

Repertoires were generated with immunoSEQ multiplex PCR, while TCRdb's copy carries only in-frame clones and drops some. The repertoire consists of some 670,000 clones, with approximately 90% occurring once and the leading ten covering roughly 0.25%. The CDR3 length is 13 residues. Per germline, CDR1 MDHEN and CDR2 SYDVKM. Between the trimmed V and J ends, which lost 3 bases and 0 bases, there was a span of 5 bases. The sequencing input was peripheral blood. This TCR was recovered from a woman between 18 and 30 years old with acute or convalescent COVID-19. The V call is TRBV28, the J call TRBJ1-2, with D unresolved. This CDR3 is CASSFQSNYGYTF. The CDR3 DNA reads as TGTGCCAGCAGTTTCCAGTCTAACTATGGCTACACCTTC.